What follows describes a single TCR beta chain. The antigen is not known. Assay used: immunoSEQ multiplex PCR; TCRdb lists only in-frame clones, some missing. The sample lists 95,000 to 100,000 clones, more than 85% occurring once. This entry belongs to a study of T cell responses to AZD1222 COVID-19 vaccine. Study-wide findings and caveats: The study found Spike-specific TCR breadth and depth rose after two AZD1222 doses. A mostly white British donor set with more females was recruited, and clonal diversity was possibly underestimated.

Germline CDR1 LGHDT, CDR2 YNNKEL (reference sequence). The ends were cut back, 5 bases at V and 6 bases at J, with 7 bases in the middle. This CDR3 region has 11 residues. This sequence originates from an adult in good health. The source was peripheral blood, collected on day 0 of AZD1222 vaccination. This chain connects TRBV3-1 (or the pseudogene TRBV3-2) to TRBJ1-2, with D maybe TRBD1 (5 bases). For the CDR3, the DNA is TGTGCCAGCAGCTGGGGCGATGGCTACACCTTC. Its protein product is CASSWGDGYTF.